This T cell receptor (beta chain) stems from a study of long-term antiretroviral therapy in people with HIV (dated by TCRdb to 2022 to 2024). As for the study more broadly: The earliest samples were collected about a decade before the 2015 WHO recommendation for immediate ART, when ART was typically delayed until CD4 counts fell. Test extractions of a monoclonal T-cell line alongside 33 polyclonal samples showed no cross-contamination during QIAcube processing. A retrospective serial study tested whether ART initiation and durable HIV suppression were associated with changes in peripheral blood TRB repertoire composition and diversity. About a third of the roughly 30 participants with HIV were female. The cohort contributed about 200 cryopreserved PBMC samples from about 29 adults with confirmed HIV infection, collected serially over a mean of approximately 6 years (range 1-12). The paper as a whole reports these results and caveats: Because pre-ART samples had limited cell numbers, profiling was done on unsorted PBMC rather than on sorted CD4+ and CD8+ T cells. Starting ART was linked to a significant rise in TRB diversity, yet even after long-term ART the diversity remained significantly lower than in transplant donor controls. No data were available on ART adherence, viral resistance or therapy changes, limiting inferences about post-ART repertoire changes. CDR3 length ranges in HIV repertoires were narrower than in controls, and network structure suggested an antigen-experienced repertoire with only a slight naive shift after ART. Expanded TRB clones identified before ART initiation dominated the repertoire across all time points, though the dominance fluctuated and decreased in many PLHIV after ART. Samples dated from the mid-2000s to the late 2010s, and the ART regimens used may be less effective than current ones. Since PBMC availability was limited, sequencing covered only the TCR beta chain, with no alpha chain pairing.

The immunoSEQ hsTCRB v3.0 assay was used at survey level resolution to sequence the TRB variable region. A depth of roughly 40,000-50,000 T-cell genomes per sample was targeted for TRB sequencing. An Illumina MiSeq with a v3 150-cycle kit was used to sequence the pooled TRB libraries. Per the authors' processing: Analysis of repertoires was carried out in R inside a reproducible Nextflow workflow spanning QC, data transformation and analysis. LymphoSeq2, an R package for AIRR-Seq data exploration, was used to implement custom analyses. After excluding a few samples that yielded fewer than 5000 total TRB sequences, 150 to 200 HIV repertoires remained for analysis. Of the 188 retained HIV repertoires, about 60 were collected before and roughly 130 after ART initiation. Repertoires were downsampled to 5000 TRB nucleotide sequences, and summary statistics were averaged over 100 downsampling iterations. The analysis kept only TRB sequences whose CDR3 regions were at least seven amino acids long. Diversity was assessed using a clonality score derived from Shannon entropy and using the Gini coefficient. Repertoire networks linked the top 5000 CDR3 amino acid sequences whenever two sequences differed by an edit distance of one. Antigen specificity groups and MHC restriction were predicted for TRB CDR3 amino acid sequences with GLIPH2. CDR3 amino acid sequences were matched against VDJdb and McPAS-TCR to flag known CMV, EBV, HIV or tissue antigen associations. Pre-ART, post-ART and control groups were compared with Wilcoxon signed-rank tests and Holm-Bonferroni correction. TCRdb limited this immuneACCESS table to in-frame rearrangements with V and J called. A share of clones is missing; checked studies link under half to unresolved V genes, and the rest is unexplained. V and J calls and clone size come straight from that table; D and trimming were deduced from the DNA. For this sample there are tens of thousands of clones; around three quarters appear just once. The ten biggest clones cover roughly 7.1% of the sample.

With respect to this clone: Its antigen specificity is not known. No much larger clone exists at a distance of one base, and base qualities are not known.

Participants were included only if at least one PBMC sample before ART initiation and at least two post-ART samples were available. Every participant with HIV received treatment in the United States of America. Cryopreserved samples of about 0.95-11 million PBMC were thawed and washed before DNA extraction. At the time of the earliest PBMC sample, participants with HIV were aged between about 20 and 60 years. Per participant, PBMC samples came from 1-4 timepoints prior to ART initiation and 2-8 timepoints following ART initiation, for a median of 7 samples. For every participant, serial HIV viral load, CD4+ T-cell count, ART history and demographic data were obtained. A Qiagen kit on a QIAcube was used to extract genomic DNA from unsorted PBMC, with samples processed in batches of 12. CDR1 and CDR2, per the germline V gene, are SGHRS and YFSETQ. V loses 2 bases at its end and J loses 5 bases; junction bases beyond the gene matches: 5. Spanning cysteine to phenylalanine, the CDR3 consists of 15 amino acids. The only DNA kept is the CDR3, 45 bases in frame from the first base.

Sequencing used unsorted PBMCs, obtained 2 years after starting antiretroviral therapy. The receptor was isolated from a woman in her forties or fifties with HIV. This chain is built from TRBV5-1 and TRBJ2-2, with 8 central nucleotides matching TRBD1. CDR3 loop: CASSFQGAWTGELFF. The bases are TGCGCCAGCAGCTTTCAGGGGGCATGGACCGGGGAGCTGTTTTTT.